The TCR beta chain described here comes from a study of CD8+CD57+ T cells in acquired aplastic anemia. Profiles of TCR beta VDJ and CDR3 were generated from a genomic DNA template. TCRdb used MiXCR to reprocess the reads, holding one entry per CDR3 protein. Among a few hundred thousand distinct CDR3 sequences listed, roughly 82% were seen once. This CDR3 comprises 14 residues. Germline V gene data show CDR1 as SEHNR and CDR2 as FQNEAQ (reference sequence). A word on this clonotype: A junction end diverges from the germline sequence, so it may reflect a read error.

Those patients picked for sequencing had displayed CD8+CD57+ cell expansion on flow cytometry. The study sampled blood from patients who had received no therapy. The sequence derives from a human donor with aplastic anemia. The sample was sorted CD4+, CD8+, or CD8+CD57+ T cells (not recorded which) from PBMCs. This chain connects TRBV7-9 to TRBJ2-5; D is perhaps TRBD1 or TRBD2 (5 bases each). The DNA of the CDR3 is TGTGCCAGCAGCTCCGACAGCCCTAGCACAGCTACGCAGTTC. This gives the protein CASSSDSPSTATQF.